Each of the 13 T cell receptor beta chains below was sequenced from the same sample in a study of graft-versus-host responses after intestinal transplantation listed by TCRdb under 2021. Libraries were constructed by the immunoSEQ multiplex PCR assay. TCRdb holds this immuneACCESS table with in-frame rearrangements only. Some clones are missing; in checked studies, unresolved V genes explain under half, and the rest has no known cause. The sample table contains over 65,000 clones; only one count was recorded for around 91% of them. In total, the top ten clones hold 0.09% to 0.1% of the sample. For these TCRs, the target antigens are not known. The meaning of the sample's time point label: cells obtained before transplantation from donor or recipient. Sequencing used unstimulated CD4+ T cells sorted from spleen or lymph node cells, obtained before intestinal transplant. The receptors derive from a human donor who received an intestinal transplant.

The chain couples TRBV6-5 to TRBJ1-4, with 11 positions matching TRBD1. In germline, CDR1 is MNHEY, CDR2 SVGAGI. J was trimmed by 7 bases and V by 6 bases; bases with no gene match: 7. CDR3 length: 15 residues. The CDR3 DNA follows: TGTGCCAGCAGCCTTCTGGACAGGGGGCGTGAAAAACTGTTTTTT. Residues: CASSLLDRGREKLFF.

The chain combines TRBV5-1 with TRBJ2-3; TRBD2 matches at 10 bases. V lost 5 bases to trimming and J lost 2 bases; unmatched junction nucleotides: 5. Looked up from germline, CDR1 is SGHRS and CDR2 is YFSETQ. This CDR3 comprises 15 residues. For the CDR3, the DNA is TGCGCCAGCAGGCTAGCGGGGGCCTACACAGATACGCAGTATTTT. It specifies CASRLAGAYTDTQYF.

The rearrangement uses TRBV6-1 and TRBJ2-2; unclear D gene. The CDR3 is 14 amino acids. V lost 6 bases, J lost 1 base, and 9 bases lay in between. Germline CDR1 is MNHNS and CDR2 is SASEGT. In DNA, the CDR3 is TGTGCCAGCAGGCAATACGGGAACACCGGGGAGCTGTTTTTT. This gives the protein CASRQYGNTGELFF.

The chain employs TRBV18 and TRBJ2-1; TRBD2 aligns across 7 bases. The CDR3 is 15 residues long. Trimming cost V 3 bases and J 4 bases; bases outside gene matches: 6. Germline-derived CDR1 and CDR2 are KGHSH and LQKENI. This chain's CDR3 is CASSPAGLTYNEQFF. The CDR3 DNA reads TGTGCCAGCTCACCCGCGGGACTAACTTACAATGAGCAGTTCTTC.

This clone appeared a single time. The chain employs TRBV27 and TRBJ1-3; TRBD1 agrees at 7 bases. Germline trimming cut 6 bases from V and 0 bases from J; bases unmatched to any gene: 14. CDR1 MNHEY and CDR2 SMNVEV come from the germline V gene (reference sequence). The CDR3 is 18 amino acids. CDR3 sequence (DNA): TGTGCCAGCAGCCGTAAAACCGGGACAGTCAACTCTGGAAACACCATATATTTT. It yields the protein CASSRKTGTVNSGNTIYF.

The chain combines TRBV5-1 with TRBJ2-1; possibly TRBD2 for D (6 bases). The CDR3 has 16 residues. The V end lost 4 bases, the J end lost 7 bases, and 21 bases lay between the germline ends. Germline assignment: CDR1 SGHRS and CDR2 YFSETQ. The CDR3 bases are TGCGCCAGCAGCAAACGGGACCGCGGAGGGTCAAATGAGCAGTTCTTC. This translates into CASSKRDRGGSNEQFF.

The CDR3 DNA sequence: TGCAGCGTTGAACTCGGCCGAGGTTTTTTGCAGCAGTTCTTC. Translated: CSVELGRGFLQQFF. The rearrangement uses TRBV29-1 and TRBJ2-1; D gene uncertain. Germline values: CDR1 SQVTM, CDR2 ANQGSEA. This CDR3 comprises 14 residues. V was pared by 2 bases and J by 11 bases, with 19 bases between.

The chain couples TRBV5-1 to TRBJ2-7; TRBD1 matches 7 bases. CDR1 is SGHRS and CDR2 is YFSETQ in the germline V gene. V trimming: 4 bases; J trimming: 1 base; junction bases outside the gene matches: 23. CDR3 length: 20 residues. In DNA, the CDR3 is TGCGCCAGCAGCCCTGCGCGCTTTATACAACAGGGGACCGCTTCCTACGAGCAGTACTTC. Translation gives CASSPARFIQQGTASYEQYF.

V gene TRBV7-2 combines with J gene TRBJ1-6, with 9 bases matching TRBD1. The germline V gene has CDR1 SGHTA and CDR2 FQGNSA. The CDR3 loop spans 15 amino acids. The junction had 7 bases not matched to a gene; V was cut back by 7 bases and J by 6 bases. The CDR3 DNA reads TGTGCCAGCACCCGGGACAGGGAATTTAATTCACCCCTCCACTTT. Residues: CASTRDREFNSPLHF.

Written as DNA, the CDR3 is TGCAGTGCTAGAGGGCCAACGGAGCAGTACTTC. Its translation: CSARGPTEQYF. This chain connects TRBV20-1 to TRBJ2-7, with D uncertain. The length of the CDR3 is 11 residues. The V gene lost 1 base and the J gene lost 7 bases, with 8 bases spanning the gap. Germline CDR1 DFQATT, CDR2 SNEGSKA (reference sequence).

The chain uses TRBV7-9 and TRBJ2-7; weak D call: TRBD1 (6 bases). V was shortened by 6 bases and J by 2 bases, with 14 bases between the two germline ends. The CDR3 runs to 14 residues. Per germline, CDR1 SEHNR and CDR2 FQNEAQ (reference sequence). This CDR3 is CASRQVGQTYEQYF. The CDR3, as DNA: TGTGCCAGCAGACAAGTCGGACAGACCTACGAGCAGTACTTC. Full variable domain (rest looked up from reference TRBV7-9 and TRBJ2-7): DTGVSQNPRHKITKRGQNVTFRCDPISEHNRLYWYRQTLGQGPEFLTYFQNEAQLEKSRLLSDRFSAERPKGSFSTLEIQRTEQGDSAMYLCASRQVGQTYEQYFGPGTRLTVT.

The genes are TRBV12-5 and TRBJ2-7, with 9 positions matching TRBD1. Trimming cost V 6 bases and J 2 bases; bases outside gene matches: 8. Germline loops: CDR1 LGHNT, CDR2 FRNRAP. The CDR3 has 15 amino acids. The CDR3 here is CASGRPTGGPYEQYF. The CDR3 region has the DNA TGTGCTAGTGGCCGCCCGACAGGGGGGCCCTACGAGCAGTACTTC.

This clone was seen a few times. V gene TRBV21-1 combines with J gene TRBJ2-1; the table's TRBD1 call for D was not verified on the DNA. TRBV21-1 counts as a pseudogene. The CDR3 loop spans 21 amino acids. The CDR3 nucleotides are TGTGCCAGCAGCAAAGGAGTACTTGACAGGGAAGGCCAGGGGCCTTACAATGAGCAGTTCTTC. Its protein product is CASSKGVLDREGQGPYNEQFF.